Included here is one TCR beta chain sequence, with context. Measured with immunoSEQ multiplex PCR; TCRdb has only the in-frame clones, and not every one. The profile covers around 60,000 clones, with 74% appearing a single time and roughly 28% taken by the ten largest. The data belong to a study of blood T cell repertoires in COVID-19. This CDR3 contains 13 residues. Germline CDR1 reads SQVTM; CDR2 reads ANQGSEA. The chain couples TRBV29-1 to TRBJ2-7; possibly TRBD2 for D (9 bases). Sequencing was performed on peripheral blood. The source of this sequence is a woman of 80 years or more with acute or convalescent COVID-19. CDR3 sequence (DNA): TGCAGTGCCGGACAGGGACTAGCCTCCGAGCAGTACTTC. Translated, it gives CSAGQGLASEQYF.